The 13 T cell receptor beta chains below come from one sample, sequenced in a study of a mutant IDH1 vaccine in newly diagnosed glioma. Measured with immunoSEQ multiplex PCR; TCRdb has only the in-frame clones, and not every one. The top ten clones hold over 15% of a sample with tens of thousands of clones, around 82% of them seen once. No antigen has been assigned to these receptors. Time point given: week 47, end of study. With topical imiquimod, each dose of the vaccine consisted of 300 ug of mutant IDH1 20-mer peptide. The starting material was PBMCs, obtained from a glioma patient whose treatment included an IDH1 peptide vaccine. These receptors came from a man aged 18 to 29 with glioma. Some clones in this sample may be carry-over from other donors' samples.

The genes are TRBV20-1 and TRBJ1-3; D remains unclear. Germline-derived CDR1 and CDR2 are DFQATT and SNEGSKA (reference sequence). The CDR3 sequence is 11 residues long. Trimming shortened V by 4 bases and J by 2 bases, and 3 bases separated the two germline ends. The CDR3: CSANAGNTIYF. In nucleotides, the CDR3 is TGCAGTGCTAACGCTGGAAACACCATATATTTT.

This chain links TRBV14 with TRBJ2-7, with D possibly matching TRBD2 (5 bases). Looked up from germline, CDR1 is SGHDN and CDR2 is FVKESK. Trimming removed 5 bases from V and 5 bases from J, with 19 bases in between. This CDR3 contains 15 residues. CDR3 residues: CASSDYPGKEDEQYF. The CDR3, as DNA: TGTGCCAGCAGCGACTATCCGGGAAAAGAGGACGAGCAGTACTTC. The full variable domain, completed using reference TRBV14 and TRBJ2-7, is EAGVTQFPSHSVIEKGQTVTLRCDPISGHDNLYWYRRVMGKEIKFLLHFVKESKQDESGMPNNRFLAERTGGTYSTLKVQPAELEDSGVYFCASSDYPGKEDEQYFGPGTRLTVT.

This rearrangement joins TRBV19 to TRBJ1-5; TRBD1 matches 11 bases. The CDR3 totals 18 residues. V was pared by 2 bases and J by 4 bases, with 10 bases of the junction left unmatched. Germline assignment: CDR1 LNHDA and CDR2 SQIVND (reference sequence). CDR3 in amino acids: CASSILGQGANWNQPQHF. Here the CDR3 DNA reads TGTGCCAGTAGTATACTAGGACAGGGGGCGAACTGGAATCAGCCCCAGCATTTT. The complete variable domain, with remaining parts taken from reference TRBV19 and TRBJ1-5, reads DGGITQSPKYLFRKEGQNVTLSCEQNLNHDAMYWYRQDPGQGLRLIYYSQIVNDFQKGDIAEGYSVSREKKESFPLTVTSAQKNPTAFYLCASSILGQGANWNQPQHFGDGTRLSIL.

The V and J genes are TRBV6-1 and TRBJ1-1; 9 bases are a match to TRBD1. J lost 4 bases, V lost 5 bases, and 8 bases had no gene match. Germline-derived CDR1 and CDR2 are MNHNS and SASEGT. There are 15 residues in the CDR3. The CDR3, as DNA: TGTGCCAGCAGTCAGGGGACAGGGAAGAGCACTGAAGCTTTCTTT. The encoded protein is CASSQGTGKSTEAFF.

The chain links TRBV4-1 to TRBJ1-1, with TRBD1 as a possible D gene (6 bases). V was trimmed by 1 base and J by 11 bases, leaving 17 bases between them. The length of the CDR3 is 14 residues. CDR1 and CDR2 from the germline V gene are MGHRA and YSYEKL. The CDR3 DNA follows: TGCGCCAGCAGCCAAGCCCAACAGGGCCAAACGGCTTTCTTT. Protein product: CASSQAQQGQTAFF.

The chain links TRBV6-6 to TRBJ2-7, with a possible D match to TRBD2 (5 bases). Trimming took off 2 bases at V and 0 bases at J, with 14 bases between the two ends. The germline gives CDR1 MNHNY, CDR2 SVGAGI (reference sequence). This CDR3 region has 16 residues. Here the CDR3 DNA reads TGTGCCAGCAGTTACGGAGGTAGCCTTCTCTCCTACGAGCAGTACTTC. Translation gives CASSYGGSLLSYEQYF.

V and J are TRBV2 and TRBJ2-7; D unresolved. Trimming took 3 bases from V and 9 from J, leaving 15 bases between them. Germline CDR1 and CDR2: SNHLY and FYNNEI. The CDR3 contains 13 residues. CDR3 DNA sequence: TGTGCCAGCAGTGAGTTGGGTAGAACCGCGCAGTACTTC. This gives the protein CASSELGRTAQYF.

The V gene is TRBV7-6, the J gene TRBJ2-1; 13 bases line up with TRBD2. With V trimmed by 3 bases and J by 8 bases, 7 bases remained unmatched. Germline loops: CDR1 SGHVS, CDR2 FNYEAQ. The CDR3 has 16 amino acids. The DNA for the CDR3 is TGTGCCAGCAGCTTCTCACTAGCGGGAGGGCTCTATGAGCAGTTCTTC. This translates into CASSFSLAGGLYEQFF.

The chain recombines TRBV19 with TRBJ2-7; perhaps TRBD2 as D (6 bases). Germline V gene sequence: CDR1 LNHDA, CDR2 SQIVND (reference sequence). The CDR3 contains 15 residues. Trimming took 3 bases from V and 0 from J, leaving 12 bases between them. The CDR3 is CASSIRAGSSYEQYF. The CDR3 DNA sequence: TGTGCCAGTAGTATTCGGGCGGGGAGCTCCTACGAGCAGTACTTC.

The rearrangement uses TRBV28 and TRBJ1-5; TRBD1 is a possible D gene (6 bases). This CDR3 has 12 residues. The ends were cut back, 6 bases at V and 6 bases at J, with 9 bases in the middle. Germline CDR1 is MDHEN and CDR2 is SYDVKM. The CDR3 DNA sequence: TGTGCCAGCAGACAGGGAAGTCAGCCCCAGCATTTT. It is translated as CASRQGSQPQHF.

The chain recombines TRBV6-5 with TRBJ2-1; tentatively, D is TRBD1 or TRBD2 (6 bases each). V lost 5 bases, J lost 5 bases, and 16 bases lay in between. CDR3 length: 15 residues. Per the germline V gene, CDR1 is MNHEY and CDR2 is SVGAGI. The CDR3 sequence is CASSVGGSSDNEQFF. DNA for the CDR3: TGTGCCAGCAGTGTCGGGGGCTCATCCGACAATGAGCAGTTCTTC.

The chain joins TRBV30 to TRBJ2-1; TRBD1 matches 9 bases. This CDR3 is 14 amino acids long. Looked up from germline, CDR1 is GTSNPN and CDR2 is SVGIG (reference sequence). The J segment lost 3 bases and the V segment lost 7 bases, leaving 7 bases of the junction unmatched. Here the CDR3 DNA reads TGTGCCTTTCTCAAGACAGGGGGCTACAATGAGCAGTTCTTC. Protein sequence: CAFLKTGGYNEQFF.

V and J are TRBV10-3 and TRBJ2-7, with D hard to call. CDR1 and CDR2 from the germline V gene are ENHRY and SYGVKD. The CDR3 extends over 13 amino acids. The V end was cut by 8 bases, the J end by 7 bases, with 18 bases between. DNA of the CDR3: TGTGCCATCGCCCCCCAAGGGATGGGGGAGCAGTACTTC. The encoded protein is CAIAPQGMGEQYF.